This is a list of T cell receptor beta chains from one sample in a study of blood T cell repertoires in COVID-19. TCRdb's table, derived via immunoSEQ multiplex PCR, lists solely in-frame clones and lacks some. The sample comprises about 220,000 clones, about 80% of which are singletons, and approximately 2.9% rests with the top ten. The sequencing sample was made of peripheral blood. These receptors were obtained from a woman aged 30 to 39 who had recovered from COVID-19. Both conserved end residues are part of each CDR3. D genes are given only for firm matches. The size entry is marked missing in some rows and otherwise reads once, few, many or a size class.

v_gene: TRBV5-1; j_gene: TRBJ1-1; d_gene: .; abundance: .; CDR3nt: TGCGCCAGCAGCGTTTTAGGGGTGAACACTGAAGCTTTCTTT; CDR3aa: CASSVLGVNTEAFF
v_gene: TRBV5-1; j_gene: TRBJ2-7; d_gene: .; abundance: .; CDR3nt: TGCGCCAGCAGTTACCAGGGCTACGAGCAGTACTTC; CDR3aa: CASSYQGYEQYF
v_gene: TRBV19; j_gene: TRBJ2-1; d_gene: .; abundance: .; CDR3nt: TGTGCCAGTAGTATTTTTGGCGGCGAGCAGTTCTTC; CDR3aa: CASSIFGGEQFF
v_gene: TRBV6-5; j_gene: TRBJ1-2; d_gene: .; abundance: once; CDR3nt: TGTGCCAGCAGGGCGACAGGCCTTAACTATGGCTACACCTTC; CDR3aa: CASRATGLNYGYTF
v_gene: TRBV24-1; j_gene: TRBJ2-7; d_gene: TRBD1; abundance: once; CDR3nt: TGTGCCACCAGGGGGACAGGGGGCTACGAGCAGTACTTC; CDR3aa: CATRGTGGYEQYF
v_gene: TRBV6-1; j_gene: TRBJ2-7; d_gene: TRBD1; abundance: .; CDR3nt: TGTGCCAGCAGTGAAACGGGGGACAGGGGGCCTCCGACCTACGAGCAGTACTTC; CDR3aa: CASSETGDRGPPTYEQYF
v_gene: TRBV28; j_gene: TRBJ1-2; d_gene: .; abundance: .; CDR3nt: TGTGCCAGCAGTGATCCCCCCACTGATGGCTACACCTTC; CDR3aa: CASSDPPTDGYTF
v_gene: TRBV11-2; j_gene: TRBJ1-1; d_gene: .; abundance: .; CDR3nt: TGTGCCAGCAGCCCAGAGAACACTGAAGCTTTCTTT; CDR3aa: CASSPENTEAFF
v_gene: TRBV3-1/TRBV3-2; j_gene: TRBJ2-3; d_gene: .; abundance: .; CDR3nt: TGTGCCAGCAGCCAAGTGGCAGAAGCAGATACGCAGTATTTT; CDR3aa: CASSQVAEADTQYF
v_gene: TRBV5-1; j_gene: TRBJ2-1; d_gene: TRBD2; abundance: .; CDR3nt: TGCGCCAGCAGCTTGGCCCTAGGAGCGGGACTCTACAATGAGCAGTTCTTC; CDR3aa: CASSLALGAGLYNEQFF
v_gene: TRBV30; j_gene: TRBJ2-6; d_gene: .; abundance: .; CDR3nt: TGTGCCCAAGACAGGTCCAACGTCCTGACTTTC; CDR3aa: CAQDRSNVLTF
v_gene: TRBV7-9; j_gene: TRBJ2-7; d_gene: .; abundance: .; CDR3nt: TGTGCCAGCACCCTAGAGGAGGAGCAGTACTTC; CDR3aa: CASTLEEEQYF
v_gene: TRBV12-5; j_gene: TRBJ1-1; d_gene: TRBD1; abundance: many; CDR3nt: TGTGCTAGTGGTAAGGGGGCCTGGGACACTGAAGCTTTCTTT; CDR3aa: CASGKGAWDTEAFF
v_gene: TRBV25-1; j_gene: TRBJ1-2; d_gene: .; abundance: once; CDR3nt: TGTGCCAGCACTTCTGCGGAGGGGCTCTATGGCTACACCTTC; CDR3aa: CASTSAEGLYGYTF
v_gene: TRBV28; j_gene: TRBJ2-7; d_gene: TRBD2; abundance: .; CDR3nt: TGTGCCAGCATTGGTAGCGGGAGGGCCGAGCAGTACTTC; CDR3aa: CASIGSGRAEQYF
v_gene: TRBV6-5; j_gene: TRBJ1-6; d_gene: TRBD1; abundance: few; CDR3nt: TGTGCCAGCAGTTACTCAGGGGGCAGGAATTCACCCCTCCACTTT; CDR3aa: CASSYSGGRNSPLHF
v_gene: TRBV5-8; j_gene: TRBJ2-7; d_gene: TRBD1; abundance: .; CDR3nt: TGTGCCAGCATCAAGGGGACAGGTTACTACGAGCAGTACTTC; CDR3aa: CASIKGTGYYEQYF
v_gene: TRBV12-3/TRBV12-4; j_gene: TRBJ2-2; d_gene: TRBD1; abundance: .; CDR3nt: TGTGCCAGCAGTTCACAGGGGACCGGGGAGCTGTTTTTT; CDR3aa: CASSSQGTGELFF
v_gene: TRBV28; j_gene: TRBJ2-7; d_gene: .; abundance: .; CDR3nt: TGTGCCAGCAGTTCCCTAGGGGTGGCCTACGAGCAGTACTTC; CDR3aa: CASSSLGVAYEQYF
v_gene: TRBV18; j_gene: TRBJ2-2; d_gene: .; abundance: .; CDR3nt: TGTGCCAGCTCACCACTCTCGGGACAGAACACCGGGGAGCTGTTTTTT; CDR3aa: CASSPLSGQNTGELFF